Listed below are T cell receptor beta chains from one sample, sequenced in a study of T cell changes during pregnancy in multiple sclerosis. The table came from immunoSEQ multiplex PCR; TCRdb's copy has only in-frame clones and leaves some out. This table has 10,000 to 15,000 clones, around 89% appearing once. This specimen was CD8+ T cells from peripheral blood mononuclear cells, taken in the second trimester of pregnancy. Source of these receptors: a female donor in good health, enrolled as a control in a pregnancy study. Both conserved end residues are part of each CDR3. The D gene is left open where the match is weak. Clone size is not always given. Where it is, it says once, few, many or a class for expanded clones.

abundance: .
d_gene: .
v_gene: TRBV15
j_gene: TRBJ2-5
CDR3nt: TGTGCCACCTGCAGGGGGGGTGAAGAGACCCAGTACTTC
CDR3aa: CATCRGGEETQYF

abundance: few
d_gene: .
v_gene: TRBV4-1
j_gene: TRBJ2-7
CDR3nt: TGCGCCAGCAGCCAAGTCTGGGGGGTAGCGCTACACTACGAGCAGTACTTC
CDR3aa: CASSQVWGVALHYEQYF

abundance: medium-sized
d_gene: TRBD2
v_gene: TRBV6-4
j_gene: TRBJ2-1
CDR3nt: TGTGCCAGCAGTGACGGCGGGGGGGCCGGGAATGAGCAGTTCTTC
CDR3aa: CASSDGGGAGNEQFF

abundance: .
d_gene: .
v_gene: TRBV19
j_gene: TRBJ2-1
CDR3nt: TGTGCCAGTAGTATTGCCCCCTACCTGCTACGGAATGAGCAGTTCTTC
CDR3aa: CASSIAPYLLRNEQFF

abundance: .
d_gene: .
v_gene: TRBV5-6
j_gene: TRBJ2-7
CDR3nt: TGTGCCAGCAGCGGCGGGACGGACCCCTACGAGCAGTACTTC
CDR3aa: CASSGGTDPYEQYF

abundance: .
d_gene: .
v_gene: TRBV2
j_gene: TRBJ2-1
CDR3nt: TGTGCCAGCAGCGGGGCTAGCGCAGGCTACAATGAGCAGTTCTTC
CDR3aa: CASSGASAGYNEQFF

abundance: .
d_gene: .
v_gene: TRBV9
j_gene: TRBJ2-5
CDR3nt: TGTGCCAGCAGCGTGACGGGATCTGGGCAAGAGACCCAGTACTTC
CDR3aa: CASSVTGSGQETQYF

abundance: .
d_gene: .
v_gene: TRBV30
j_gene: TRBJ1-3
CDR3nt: TGTGCCTGGAGCCCCACTGGAAACACCATATATTTT
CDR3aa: CAWSPTGNTIYF

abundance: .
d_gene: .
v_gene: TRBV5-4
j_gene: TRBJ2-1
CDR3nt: TGTGCCAGCAGCTTGGCGCTAGCGCAGGAGCAGTTCTTC
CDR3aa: CASSLALAQEQFF

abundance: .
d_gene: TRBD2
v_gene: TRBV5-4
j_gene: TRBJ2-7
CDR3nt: TGTGCCAGCAGCGGATATAGCGGGGTCAGCTCCTACGAGCAGTACTTC
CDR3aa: CASSGYSGVSSYEQYF

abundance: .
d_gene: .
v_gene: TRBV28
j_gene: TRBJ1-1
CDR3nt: TGTGCCAGCAGTTCGTTAGTCGGGAACACTGAAGCTTTCTTT
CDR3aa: CASSSLVGNTEAFF

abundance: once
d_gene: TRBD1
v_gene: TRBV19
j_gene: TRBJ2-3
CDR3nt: TGTGCCAGTAAAATTTGGGACAGCTACACAGATACGCAGTATTTT
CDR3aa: CASKIWDSYTDTQYF

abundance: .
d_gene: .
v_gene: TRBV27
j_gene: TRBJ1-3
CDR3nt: TGTGCCAGCAGTTCGGACAGTTCCTTTGGAAACACCATATATTTT
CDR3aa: CASSSDSSFGNTIYF

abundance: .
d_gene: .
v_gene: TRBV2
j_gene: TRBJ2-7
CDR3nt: TGTGCCAGCAGTGAAGCCCGGGGGTACGAGCAGTACTTC
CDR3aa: CASSEARGYEQYF

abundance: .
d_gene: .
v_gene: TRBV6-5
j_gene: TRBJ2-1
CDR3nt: TGTGCCAGCCGTAGCGCCAACAATGAGCAGTTCTTC
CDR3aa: CASRSANNEQFF

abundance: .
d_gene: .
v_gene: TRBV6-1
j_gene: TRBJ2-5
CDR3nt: TGTGCCAGCAGTGAAGTAACAGGGTCGGTGGCGACCCAGTACTTC
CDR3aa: CASSEVTGSVATQYF

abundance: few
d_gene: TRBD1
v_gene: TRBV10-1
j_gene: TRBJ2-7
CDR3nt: TGCGCCAGCAGTGAAGGGACAGGGCACTCCTACGAGCAGTACTTC
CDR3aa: CASSEGTGHSYEQYF

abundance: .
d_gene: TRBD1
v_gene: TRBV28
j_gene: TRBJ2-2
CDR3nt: TGTGCCAGCAGCCCCACGGACGGGGCCTCAACAGGGGGCGCGATCGGGGAGCTGTTTTTT
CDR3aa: CASSPTDGASTGGAIGELFF

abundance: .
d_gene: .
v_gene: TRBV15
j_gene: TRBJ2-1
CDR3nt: TGTGCCACCAGCAGAGAAGAGAGCTACAATGAGCAGTTCTTC
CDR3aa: CATSREESYNEQFF

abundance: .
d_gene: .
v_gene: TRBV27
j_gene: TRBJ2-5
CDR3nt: TGTGCCAGCAGTTTATCGTATTACTTAACAGATGAGACCCAGTACTTC
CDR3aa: CASSLSYYLTDETQYF

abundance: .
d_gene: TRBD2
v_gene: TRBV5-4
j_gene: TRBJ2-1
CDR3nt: TGTGCCAGCAGCCCCCGGACTAGCGGGGAATACAATGAGCAGTTCTTC
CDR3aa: CASSPRTSGEYNEQFF

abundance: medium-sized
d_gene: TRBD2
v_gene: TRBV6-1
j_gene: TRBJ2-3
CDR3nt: TGTGCCAGCACCAAACTCGCGGGGGGGACAGATACGCAGTATTTT
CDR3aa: CASTKLAGGTDTQYF

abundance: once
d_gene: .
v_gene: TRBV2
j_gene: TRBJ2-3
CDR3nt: TGTGCCCTTCGAGGAGGCGCAGATACGCAGTATTTT
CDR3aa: CALRGGADTQYF

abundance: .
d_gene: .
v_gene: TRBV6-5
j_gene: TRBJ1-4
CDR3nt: TGTGCCAGCAGTTACTCTTTGCTGAGGGAAAAACTGTTTTTT
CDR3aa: CASSYSLLREKLFF

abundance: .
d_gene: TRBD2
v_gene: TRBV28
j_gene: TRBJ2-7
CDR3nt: TGTGCCAGCAGTTTAATGTCTAGCGGCGTCTACGAGCAGTACTTC
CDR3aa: CASSLMSSGVYEQYF

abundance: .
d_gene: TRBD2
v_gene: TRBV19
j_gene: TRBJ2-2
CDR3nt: TGTGCCAGTAGTTTGAGGGAGGGCGGGGAGCTGTTTTTT
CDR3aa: CASSLREGGELFF

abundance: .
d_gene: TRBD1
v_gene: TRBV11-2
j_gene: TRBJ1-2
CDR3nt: TGTGCCAGCAGCTTAGGGACAGGGGGGGTTCTTAGCTATGGCTACACCTTC
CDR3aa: CASSLGTGGVLSYGYTF

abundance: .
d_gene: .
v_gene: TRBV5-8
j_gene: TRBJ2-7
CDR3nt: TGTGCCAGCAGCCCAGCCTACGAGCAGTACTTC
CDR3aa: CASSPAYEQYF